This T cell receptor beta chain was documented in a study of Graves' ophthalmopathy and Graves' hyperthyroidism. The hyperthyroidism patients, aged 18 to 65, had been newly diagnosed, with under 2 months' duration. Patients with other autoimmune diseases, uncontrolled infections, pregnancy or lactation were excluded. Using RNA transcripts, the TCR beta CDR3 regions were amplified. Following a first-round RT-PCR that used HTBI primers, a second-round multiplex PCR was carried out. TCRdb processed the multiplex PCR reads anew with MiXCR; each CDR3 protein has one entry. In the table there are just over 400,000 distinct CDR3 sequences, 20% to 25% of which are singletons. This CDR3 contains 15 residues. Germline V gives CDR1 MNHNS, CDR2 SASEGT. V shed 4 bases and J 2 bases; nucleotides not matched to a gene: 4. On this clonotype itself: Its specificity is unknown.

Findings of the study overall: Blood also contained most of the expanded thyroid clonotypes above 0.001 frequency. Separation of ophthalmopathy from stable hyperthyroidism was achieved by a 13-signature model, at around 90% sensitivity and approximately 84% specificity.

The rearrangement uses TRBV6-1 and TRBJ2-2; TRBD1 aligns across 7 bases. The clonotype comes from a woman between 18 and 30 years old with stable Graves' hyperthyroidism. Sequencing input: peripheral blood. The CDR3 region has the DNA TGTGCCAGCAGTGCGGACAGGTTTAACACCGGGGAGCTGTTTTTT. Protein: CASSADRFNTGELFF.